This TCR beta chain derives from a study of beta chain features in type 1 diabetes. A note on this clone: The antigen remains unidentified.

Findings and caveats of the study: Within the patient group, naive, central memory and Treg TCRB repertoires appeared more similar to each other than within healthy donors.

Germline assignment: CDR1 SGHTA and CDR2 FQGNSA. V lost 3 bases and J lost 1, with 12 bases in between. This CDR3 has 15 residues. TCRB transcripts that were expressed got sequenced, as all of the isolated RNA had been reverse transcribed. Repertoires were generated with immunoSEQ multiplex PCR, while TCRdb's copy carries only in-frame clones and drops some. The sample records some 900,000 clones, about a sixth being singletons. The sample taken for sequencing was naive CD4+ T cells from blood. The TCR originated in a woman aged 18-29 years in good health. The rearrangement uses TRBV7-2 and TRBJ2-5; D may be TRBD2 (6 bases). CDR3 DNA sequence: TGTGCCAGCAGCTTTCAAGCGGGTCCCCAAGAGACCCAGTACTTC. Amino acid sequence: CASSFQAGPQETQYF.